This entry lists 24 T cell receptor beta chains sequenced from one sample in a study of T cell responses to AZD1222 COVID-19 vaccine. The assay was immunoSEQ multiplex PCR, and TCRdb's table has in-frame clones only and misses some. The top ten hold approximately 0.5% of the sample, which has roughly 170,000 clones, about 91% seen once. Material: peripheral blood, obtained on day 0 of AZD1222 vaccination. All receptors derive from an adult in good health.

The gene calls are TRBV6-5 and TRBJ1-4; D unresolved. Germline V lookup: CDR1 MNHEY, CDR2 SVGAGI. This CDR3 is 13 amino acids long. The V and J ends lost 0 bases and 10 bases respectively, with 9 bases between them. The CDR3 region is CASSYSGGGKLFF. The CDR3 nucleotides read TGTGCCAGCAGTTACTCAGGCGGTGGAAAACTGTTTTTT.

V gene TRBV9 combines with J gene TRBJ1-3; maybe TRBD1 (5 bases). Germline CDR1 reads SGDLS; CDR2 reads YYNGEE. Trimming took off 0 bases at V and 2 bases at J, with 12 bases between the two ends. The CDR3 is 16 residues long. DNA for the CDR3: TGTGCCAGCAGCGTAGCCCCGGGGCGGACTGGAAACACCATATATTTT. It encodes CASSVAPGRTGNTIYF.

This chain joins TRBV14 and TRBJ2-7, with a weak D call TRBD2 (6 bases). Looked up from germline, CDR1 is SGHDN and CDR2 is FVKESK. V was clipped by 3 bases and J by 13 bases, with 19 bases between them. The CDR3 runs to 13 residues. DNA of the CDR3: TGTGCCAGCAGCCAGGACCAGCGGGCCTCGCTCTACTTC. Its translation: CASSQDQRASLYF.

The chain recombines TRBV19 with TRBJ2-3, with TRBD2 identical over 10 bases. CDR3 length: 15 amino acids. Per the germline V gene, CDR1 is LNHDA and CDR2 is SQIVND (reference sequence). V lost 7 bases and J lost 3; bases outside the gene matches: 7. The CDR3 nucleotides read TGTGCCAGTAAGGAGCGGGGGGGCCGAACAGATACGCAGTATTTT. It encodes CASKERGGRTDTQYF.

V gene TRBV6-5 combines with J gene TRBJ2-5; D gene uncertain. Germline-derived CDR1 and CDR2 are MNHEY and SVGAGI. This CDR3 spans 13 amino acids. V lost 8 bases and J 5 bases, leaving 15 bases between the germline ends. The CDR3 DNA is TGTGCCAGCGCTCGGCCTACTTGGGAGACCCAGTACTTC. This gives the protein CASARPTWETQYF.

In this sample, this clone turned up once. V usage is TRBV6-5 and J usage is TRBJ1-3; D might be TRBD1 (5 bases). The V and J ends lost 7 bases and 4 bases respectively, with 8 bases between them. Germline CDR1 and CDR2: MNHEY and SVGAGI. The CDR3 runs to 12 residues. This CDR3 is CASIRDGNTIYF. The CDR3 bases are TGTGCCAGCATCCGGGACGGAAACACCATATATTTT.

V usage is TRBV5-1 and J usage is TRBJ2-5; TRBD2 agrees at 7 bases. The V gene end was trimmed by 0 bases and the J gene end by 4 bases; junction bases not matched to a gene: 15. Germline values: CDR1 SGHRS, CDR2 YFSETQ. This CDR3 comprises 18 residues. The CDR3 region is CASSLAALVGGPGETQYF. CDR3 nucleotides: TGCGCCAGCAGCTTGGCCGCGCTAGTGGGAGGGCCAGGAGAGACCCAGTACTTC.

V usage is TRBV7-2 and J usage is TRBJ2-4; perhaps TRBD2 as D (6 bases). V was trimmed by 0 bases and J by 6 bases, leaving 12 bases between them. CDR3 size: 15 residues. CDR1 and CDR2 from the germline V gene are SGHTA and FQGNSA. The DNA for the CDR3 is TGTGCCAGCAGCTTAGCAGGGGCGGGGCCAAACATTCAGTACTTC. It specifies CASSLAGAGPNIQYF.

The chain couples TRBV3-1 (or the pseudogene TRBV3-2) to TRBJ2-7; D is unresolved. This CDR3 contains 12 residues. The V end was cut by 8 bases, the J end by 5 bases, with 13 bases between. Germline V gene data show CDR1 as LGHDT and CDR2 as YNNKEL (reference sequence). CDR3 residues: CASHQTPHEQYF. CDR3 nucleotides: TGTGCCAGCCACCAAACCCCCCACGAGCAGTACTTC.

CDR3 amino acids: CASSWREGSNQPQHF. CDR3 DNA sequence: TGTGCCAGTAGCTGGAGGGAAGGAAGCAATCAGCCCCAGCATTTT. The chain carries TRBV19 and TRBJ1-5; no clear D. Looked up from germline, CDR1 is LNHDA and CDR2 is SQIVND (reference sequence). The CDR3 length is 15 residues. Trimming cost V 6 bases and J 1 base, with 13 bases left between them.

This sequence joins TRBV2 and TRBJ2-5; D is possibly TRBD1 (6 bases). Trimming cost V 4 bases and J 3 bases, with 9 bases left between them. CDR1 and CDR2 from the germline V gene are SNHLY and FYNNEI. The CDR3 extends over 13 amino acids. The CDR3 is CASSADREETQYF. The CDR3 DNA follows: TGTGCCAGCAGTGCGGACAGAGAAGAGACCCAGTACTTC. The full variable domain, in which reference TRBV2 and TRBJ2-5 provide the parts outside the CDR3, is EPEVTQTPSHQVTQMGQEVILRCVPISNHLYFYWYRQILGQKVEFLVSFYNNEISEKSEIFDDQFSVERPDGSNFTLKIRSTKLEDSAMYFCASSADREETQYFGPGTRLLVL.

The chain joins TRBV9 to TRBJ2-1, with 7 bases that match TRBD2. J gave up 2 bases and V 2 bases, and 7 bases lay outside the gene matches. Germline V lookup: CDR1 SGDLS, CDR2 YYNGEE. The CDR3 extends over 16 amino acids. The CDR3 nucleotides are TGTGCCAGCAGCGTTCCTCCGGGGGGTACCTACAATGAGCAGTTCTTC. It specifies CASSVPPGGTYNEQFF.

J is TRBJ1-1 and V is TRBV5-6; unclear D gene. The length of the CDR3 is 17 residues. The V end lost 4 bases, the J end lost 0 bases, and 19 bases lay between the germline ends. CDR1 is SGHDT, CDR2 YYEEEE, per germline. The CDR3 DNA is TGTGCCAGCAGCCGACGACCGTCCGTTTTCATGAACACTGAAGCTTTCTTT. This gives the protein CASSRRPSVFMNTEAFF.

V and J are TRBV2 and TRBJ2-1; D is unresolved. Trimming cost V 4 bases and J 8 bases, with 15 bases left between them. The CDR3 spans 14 residues. The germline V gene encodes CDR1 SNHLY and CDR2 FYNNEI. This CDR3 reads CASSALSEAYEQFF. DNA of the CDR3: TGTGCCAGCAGTGCCCTCTCAGAGGCGTATGAGCAGTTCTTC.

This clone was recorded only once. The chain is built from TRBV15 and TRBJ1-1; unclear D gene. The V gene's germline CDR1 is LNHNV and CDR2 YYDKDF (reference sequence). V was shortened by 0 bases and J by 0 bases, with 11 bases between the two germline ends. The length of the CDR3 is 16 residues. The DNA of the CDR3 is TGTGCCACCAGCAGAGATTTGGGCCGGATGAACACTGAAGCTTTCTTT. Translation gives CATSRDLGRMNTEAFF. Full variable domain (remainder filled in from reference TRBV15 and TRBJ1-1): DAMVIQNPRYQVTQFGKPVTLSCSQTLNHNVMYWYQQKSSQAPKLLFHYYDKDFNNEADTPDNFQSRRPNTSFCFLDIRSPGLGDTAMYLCATSRDLGRMNTEAFFGQGTRLTVV.

The CDR3, as DNA: TGTGCCAGTTCGACGCAAGGGGGACAGGGGGGAAATGAGCAGTTCTTC. This codes for CASSTQGGQGGNEQFF. This chain joins TRBV19 and TRBJ2-1, with 11 bases aligning to TRBD1. The CDR3 covers 16 residues. Germline lookup yields CDR1 LNHDA and CDR2 SQIVND (reference sequence). The V gene end was trimmed by 8 bases and the J gene end by 7 bases; junction bases not matched to a gene: 13.

This chain joins TRBV15 and TRBJ1-3, with 9 bases aligning to TRBD1. The CDR3 loop spans 15 amino acids. The V gene's germline CDR1 is LNHNV and CDR2 YYDKDF (reference sequence). The ends lost 3 bases at V and 5 bases at J; junction bases unmatched: 5. The CDR3 region is CATSRGTGQRNTIYF. Here the CDR3 DNA reads TGTGCCACCAGCAGGGGGACAGGGCAAAGAAACACCATATATTTT.

The gene calls are TRBV2 and TRBJ2-1, with D unclear. V was pared by 4 bases and J by 5 bases, with 6 bases between. The CDR3 has 12 residues. CDR1 is SNHLY and CDR2 is FYNNEI in the germline V gene. In nucleotides, the CDR3 is TGTGCCAGCAGTGCACTAAACAATGAGCAGTTCTTC. Encoded protein: CASSALNNEQFF.

This chain uses TRBV5-6 with TRBJ2-7; no firm D call. This CDR3 spans 11 amino acids. Trimming removed 1 base at V and 7 bases at J, with 6 bases between. CDR1 and CDR2 from the germline V gene are SGHDT and YYEEEE. CDR3 protein: CASSLMREQYF. As DNA, the CDR3 is TGTGCCAGCAGCTTGATGCGGGAGCAGTACTTC.

The chain recombines TRBV30 with TRBJ1-4; D gene uncertain. Deletions cut 3 bases from V and 0 bases from J, with 14 bases between. The germline gives CDR1 GTSNPN, CDR2 SVGIG (reference sequence). The CDR3 contains 16 residues. Here the CDR3 DNA reads TGTGCCTGGAGGCCGCTGGAGACTGCAACTAATGAAAAACTGTTTTTT. Residues: CAWRPLETATNEKLFF.

V usage is TRBV16 and J usage is TRBJ2-7; possible D gene TRBD2, 5 bases. The V and J ends lost 1 base and 4 bases respectively, with 14 bases between them. CDR1 and CDR2 (germline): KGHSY, FQNENV. The CDR3 loop spans 15 amino acids. The CDR3 nucleotides are TGTGCCAGCAGCCAATTGGCGGGTGGCCGGTACGAGCAGTACTTC. Translating gives CASSQLAGGRYEQYF.

Only one count was recorded for this clone. The chain links TRBV6-5 to TRBJ1-1, with 9 bases aligning to TRBD1. This CDR3 has 14 amino acids. Per the germline V gene, CDR1 is MNHEY and CDR2 is SVGAGI. Losses at the gene ends were 5 bases for V and 4 bases for J; bases not matched to a gene: 5. The CDR3 DNA follows: TGTGCCAGCAGTATACAGGGGGCCGGCACTGAAGCTTTCTTT. Its protein product is CASSIQGAGTEAFF.

This chain connects TRBV4-3 to TRBJ1-1; D is possibly TRBD1 (5 bases). Per germline, CDR1 LGHNA and CDR2 YSLEER. Trimming pared 1 base from V and 4 bases from J, leaving 16 bases between. The CDR3 is made up of 16 amino acids. CDR3 DNA: TGCGCCAGCAGCCAAGGTGGTGGGAGGGGCGTCACTGAAGCTTTCTTT. It specifies CASSQGGGRGVTEAFF.

This sequence joins TRBV28 and TRBJ2-7; tentative D call: TRBD1 (5 bases). Trimming took off 1 base at V and 2 bases at J, with 9 bases between the two ends. The germline V gene encodes CDR1 MDHEN and CDR2 SYDVKM. This CDR3 contains 14 residues. CDR3 region: CASSLFGRAYEQYF. CDR3 bases: TGTGCCAGCAGTTTATTTGGCAGGGCCTACGAGCAGTACTTC.